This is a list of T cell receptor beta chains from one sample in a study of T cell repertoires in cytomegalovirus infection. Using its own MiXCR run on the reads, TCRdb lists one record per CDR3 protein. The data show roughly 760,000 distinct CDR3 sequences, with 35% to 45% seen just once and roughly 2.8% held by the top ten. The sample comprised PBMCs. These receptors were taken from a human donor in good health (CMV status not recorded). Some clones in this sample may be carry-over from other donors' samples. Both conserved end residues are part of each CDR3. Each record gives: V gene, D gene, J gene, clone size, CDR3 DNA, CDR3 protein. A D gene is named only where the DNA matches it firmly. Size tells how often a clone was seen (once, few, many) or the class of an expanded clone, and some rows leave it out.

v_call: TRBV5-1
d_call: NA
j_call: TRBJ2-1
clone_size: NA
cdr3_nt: TGCGCCAGCAGCACTGGGGGTGATGAGCAGTTCTTC
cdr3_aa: CASSTGGDEQFF

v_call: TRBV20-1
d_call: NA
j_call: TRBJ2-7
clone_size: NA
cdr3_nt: TGCAGTGCTCCTTCACGGAGCCCTACCTACGAGCAGTACTTC
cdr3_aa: CSAPSRSPTYEQYF

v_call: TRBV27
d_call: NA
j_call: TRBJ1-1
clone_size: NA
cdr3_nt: TGTGCCAGCAGTGCACAGGGTATGGGGGACACTGAAGCTTTCTTT
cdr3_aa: CASSAQGMGDTEAFF

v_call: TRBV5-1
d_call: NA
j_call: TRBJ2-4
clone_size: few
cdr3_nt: TGCGCCAGCAGCTTCCAGGCTAGCGAAAACTACTCGCCCAAAAACATTCAGTACTTC
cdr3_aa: CASSFQASENYSPKNIQYF

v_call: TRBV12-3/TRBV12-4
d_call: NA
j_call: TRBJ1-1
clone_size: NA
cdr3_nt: TGTGCCAGCAGTTTTTCAGGGAGGGACCCTGAAGCTTTCTTT
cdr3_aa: CASSFSGRDPEAFF

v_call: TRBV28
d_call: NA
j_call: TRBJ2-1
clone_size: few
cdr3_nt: TGTGCCAGCAGTCCCGAAGGTGCGGGCCTCCCCTACAATGAGCAGTTCTTC
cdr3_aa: CASSPEGAGLPYNEQFF

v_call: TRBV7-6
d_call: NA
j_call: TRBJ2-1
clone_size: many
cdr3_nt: TGTGCCAGCAGCTTAAACCCGGGTAATGAGCAGTTCTTC
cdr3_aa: CASSLNPGNEQFF

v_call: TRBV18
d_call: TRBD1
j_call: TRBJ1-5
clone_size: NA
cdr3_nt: TGTGCCAGCTCAGCGGGACAGGAGCTCAATCAGCCCCAGCATTTT
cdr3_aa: CASSAGQELNQPQHF

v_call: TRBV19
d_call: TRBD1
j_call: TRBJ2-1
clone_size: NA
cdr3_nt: TGTGCCAGTAGTCCACACAGGGGCGATGAGCAGTTCTTC
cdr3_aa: CASSPHRGDEQFF

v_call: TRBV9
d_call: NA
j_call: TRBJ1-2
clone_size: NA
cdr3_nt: TGTGCCAGCCGGTCGGGGGTAAAGGGCTACACCTTC
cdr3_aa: CASRSGVKGYTF

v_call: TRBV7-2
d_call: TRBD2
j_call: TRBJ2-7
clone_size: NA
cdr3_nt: TGTGCCAGCAGCCCCCGGGCTAGCGGTTCCTCGGACGAGCAGTACTTC
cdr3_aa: CASSPRASGSSDEQYF

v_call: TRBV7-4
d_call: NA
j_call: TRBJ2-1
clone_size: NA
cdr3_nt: TGTGCCAGCGACTTAGGAAATGAGCAGTTCTTC
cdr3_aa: CASDLGNEQFF

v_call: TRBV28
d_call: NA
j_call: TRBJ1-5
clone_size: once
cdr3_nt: TGTGCCAGCAGTTTTGCGGGGATCAATCAGCCCCAGCATTTT
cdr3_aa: CASSFAGINQPQHF

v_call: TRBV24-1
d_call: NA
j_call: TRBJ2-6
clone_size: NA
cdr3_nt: TGTGCCACCAGCGACCGGCGTCCTGGGGCCAACGTCCTGACTTTC
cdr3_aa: CATSDRRPGANVLTF

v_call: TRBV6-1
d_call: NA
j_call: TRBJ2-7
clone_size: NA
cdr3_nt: TGTGCCAGCAGTGCAAGCCGCGGGACAGCTTTCTCCTACGAGCAGTACTTC
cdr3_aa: CASSASRGTAFSYEQYF

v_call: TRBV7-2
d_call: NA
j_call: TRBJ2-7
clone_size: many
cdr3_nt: TGTGCCAGCAGCTGGGGACAGAGGGCGGAGGGAACCTACGAGCAGTACTTC
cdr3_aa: CASSWGQRAEGTYEQYF

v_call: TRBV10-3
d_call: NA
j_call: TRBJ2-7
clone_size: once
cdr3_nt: TGTGCCATCAGCGGAGGGACTGGCTCCTACGAGCAGTACTTC
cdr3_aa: CAISGGTGSYEQYF

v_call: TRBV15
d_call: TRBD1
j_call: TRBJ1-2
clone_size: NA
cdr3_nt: TGTGCCACCAGCACCAGGGGGCGCGGGGGCTATGGCTACACCTTC
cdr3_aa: CATSTRGRGGYGYTF

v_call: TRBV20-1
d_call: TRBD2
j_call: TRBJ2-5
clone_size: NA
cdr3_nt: TGCAGTGCTAGGAGCAGAGGAGGGGAGGGGGAGACCCAGTACTTC
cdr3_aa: CSARSRGGEGETQYF

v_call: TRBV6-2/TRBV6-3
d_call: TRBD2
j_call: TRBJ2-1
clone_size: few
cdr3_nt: TGTGCCAGCCTTACTAGCGGGAGGGTCCATGAGCAGTTCTTC
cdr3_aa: CASLTSGRVHEQFF

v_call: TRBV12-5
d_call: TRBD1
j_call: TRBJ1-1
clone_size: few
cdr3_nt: TGTGCTAGTGGTTTGGACAGGGGGTACACTGAAGCTTTCTTT
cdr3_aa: CASGLDRGYTEAFF

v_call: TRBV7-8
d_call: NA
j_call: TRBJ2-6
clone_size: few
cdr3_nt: TGTGCCAGCAGCTTCCCTGGGGCTACAGGGGCCAACGTCCTGACTTTC
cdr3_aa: CASSFPGATGANVLTF

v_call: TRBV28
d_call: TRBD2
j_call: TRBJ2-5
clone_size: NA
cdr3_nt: TGTGCCAGCAGTTCTCCTACTAGCGGGAGGGATACCCAGTACTTC
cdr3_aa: CASSSPTSGRDTQYF

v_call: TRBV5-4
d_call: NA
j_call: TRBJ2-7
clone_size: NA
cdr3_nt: TGTGCCAGCAGCACAAAAAAAGGGGGGATCTACGAGCAGTACTTC
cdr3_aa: CASSTKKGGIYEQYF

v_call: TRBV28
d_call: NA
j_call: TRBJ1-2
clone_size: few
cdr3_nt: TGTGCCAGCAGTTTAGTTGGAGGACTCTATGGCTACACCTTC
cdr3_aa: CASSLVGGLYGYTF

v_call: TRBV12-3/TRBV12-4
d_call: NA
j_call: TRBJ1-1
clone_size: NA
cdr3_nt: TGTGCCAGCAGTTTGGCGGCGGGGGTCACTGAAGCTTTCTTT
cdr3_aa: CASSLAAGVTEAFF

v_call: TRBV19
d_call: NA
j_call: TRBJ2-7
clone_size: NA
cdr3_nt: TGTGCCAGTAGTTGGGCAGGAAGGTACGAGCAGTACTTC
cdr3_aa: CASSWAGRYEQYF

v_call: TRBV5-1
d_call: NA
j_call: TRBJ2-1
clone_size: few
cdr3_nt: TGCGCCAGCAGCTTAAGGGACAACAATGAGCAGTTCTTC
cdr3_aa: CASSLRDNNEQFF

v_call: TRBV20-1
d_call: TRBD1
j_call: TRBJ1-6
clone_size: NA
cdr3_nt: TGCAGTGTCGAGGACAGGGGTAATTCACCCCTCCACTTT
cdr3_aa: CSVEDRGNSPLHF

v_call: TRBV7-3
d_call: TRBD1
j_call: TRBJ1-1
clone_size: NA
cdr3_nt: TGTGCCAGCAGCCCGTATGGCACGGGACAGGCGGGGGACACTGAAGCTTTCTTT
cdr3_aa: CASSPYGTGQAGDTEAFF

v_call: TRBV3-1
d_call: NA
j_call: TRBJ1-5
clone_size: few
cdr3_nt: TGTGCCAGCAGCCAGAAGATGGGTGACAATCAGCCCCAGCATTTT
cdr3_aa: CASSQKMGDNQPQHF

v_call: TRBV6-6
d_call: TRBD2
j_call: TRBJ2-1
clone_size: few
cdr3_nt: TGTGCCAGCAGGGGAGCCATAGCGGGAGCGAGCAATGAGCAGTTCTTC
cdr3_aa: CASRGAIAGASNEQFF

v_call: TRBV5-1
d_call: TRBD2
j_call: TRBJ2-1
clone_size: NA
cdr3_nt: TGCGCCAGCGGGAGCGGGAGGGCCCTCGGTGAGCAGTTCTTC
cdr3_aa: CASGSGRALGEQFF

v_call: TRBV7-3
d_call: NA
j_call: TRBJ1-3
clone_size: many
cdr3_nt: TGTGCCAGCAGCTTCCCGTTAAGTGGAAACACCATATATTTT
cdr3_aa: CASSFPLSGNTIYF

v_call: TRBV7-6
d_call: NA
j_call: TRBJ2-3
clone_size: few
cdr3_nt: TGTGCCAGCAGCTCCACAAGGGGTTACGGGGCGGATACGCAGTATTTT
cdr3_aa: CASSSTRGYGADTQYF

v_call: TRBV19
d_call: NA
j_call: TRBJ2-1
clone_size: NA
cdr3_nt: TGTGCCAGTAGTATCGAGGGTCCGGCCTCCTACAATGAGCAGTTCTTC
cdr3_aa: CASSIEGPASYNEQFF

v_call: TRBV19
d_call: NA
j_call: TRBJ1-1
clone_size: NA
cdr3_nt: TGTGCCAGTAGTATAAACCGACGGGGGAGCACTGAAGCTTTCTTT
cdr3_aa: CASSINRRGSTEAFF

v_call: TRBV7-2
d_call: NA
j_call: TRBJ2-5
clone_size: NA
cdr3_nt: TGTGCCAGCAGCTTAGACTTTGACAGTCAAGAGACCCAGTCCTTC
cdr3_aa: CASSLDFDSQETQSF

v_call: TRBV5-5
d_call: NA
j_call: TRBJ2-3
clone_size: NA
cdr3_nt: TGTGCCAGCAGAGAACCCGGGACAAGAGATACAGATACGCAGTATTTT
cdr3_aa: CASREPGTRDTDTQYF

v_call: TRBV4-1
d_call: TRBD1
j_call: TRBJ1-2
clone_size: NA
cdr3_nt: TGCGCCAGCCAAGACAGGGGTACCTATGGCTACACCTTC
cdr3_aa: CASQDRGTYGYTF

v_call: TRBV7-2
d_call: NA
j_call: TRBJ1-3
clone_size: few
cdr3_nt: TGTGCCAGCAGCCTAATCGACAGGAACTCTGGAAACACCATATATTTT
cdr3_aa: CASSLIDRNSGNTIYF

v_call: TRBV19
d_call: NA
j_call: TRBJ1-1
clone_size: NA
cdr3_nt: TGTGCCAGTAGCGATCCGGGTCTTTCTAACACTGAAGCTTTCTTT
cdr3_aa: CASSDPGLSNTEAFF

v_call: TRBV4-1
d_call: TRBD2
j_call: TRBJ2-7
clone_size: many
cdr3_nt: TGCGCCAGCAAATCCGGGACTAGCGGCTACGAGCAGTACTTC
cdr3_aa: CASKSGTSGYEQYF

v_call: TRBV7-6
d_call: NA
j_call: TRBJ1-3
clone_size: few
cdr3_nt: TGTGCCAGCAGCCCACGATCCTCTGGAAACACCATATATTTT
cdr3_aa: CASSPRSSGNTIYF

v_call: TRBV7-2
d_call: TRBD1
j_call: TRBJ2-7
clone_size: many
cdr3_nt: TGTGCCAGCAGCTCCGTTGGACAGGGGGACTACGAGCAGTACTTC
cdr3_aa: CASSSVGQGDYEQYF

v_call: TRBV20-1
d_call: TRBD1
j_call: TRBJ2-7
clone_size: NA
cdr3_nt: TGCAGTGCGCCCGGGACAGCTTCCTACGAGCAGTACTTC
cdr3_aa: CSAPGTASYEQYF

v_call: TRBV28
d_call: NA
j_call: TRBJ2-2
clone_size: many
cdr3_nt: TGTGCCAGCAGTGCGGGGGACACACACACCGGGGAGCTGTTTTTT
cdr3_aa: CASSAGDTHTGELFF

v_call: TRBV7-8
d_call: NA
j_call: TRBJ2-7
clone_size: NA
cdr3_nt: TGTTCCAGTGGGGGCCTAACCTACGAGCAGTACTTC
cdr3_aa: CSSGGLTYEQYF

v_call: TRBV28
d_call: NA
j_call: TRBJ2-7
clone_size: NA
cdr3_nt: TGTGCCAGCCGGGACACGCTCTACGAGCAGTACTTC
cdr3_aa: CASRDTLYEQYF

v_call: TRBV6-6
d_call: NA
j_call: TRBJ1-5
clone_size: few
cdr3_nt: TGTGCCAGCAGTCTCTCCCCGGGCGGGGGCAATCAGCCCCAGCATTTT
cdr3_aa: CASSLSPGGGNQPQHF